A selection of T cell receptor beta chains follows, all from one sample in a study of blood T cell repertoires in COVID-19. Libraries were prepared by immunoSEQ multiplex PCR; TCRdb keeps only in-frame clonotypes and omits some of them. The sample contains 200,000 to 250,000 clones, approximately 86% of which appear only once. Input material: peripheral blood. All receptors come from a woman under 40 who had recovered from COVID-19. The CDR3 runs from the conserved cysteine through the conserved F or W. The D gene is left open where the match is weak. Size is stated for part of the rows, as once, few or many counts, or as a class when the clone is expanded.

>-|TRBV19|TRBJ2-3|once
CASSALKRGTDTQYF
TGTGCCAGTAGTGCCTTAAAGCGGGGCACAGATACGCAGTATTTT
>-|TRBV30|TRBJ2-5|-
CAWSPRAGETQYF
TGTGCCTGGAGTCCCAGGGCCGGGGAGACCCAGTACTTC
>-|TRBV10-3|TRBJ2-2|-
CAISESRGLNTGELFF
TGTGCCATCAGTGAGTCCAGGGGATTGAACACCGGGGAGCTGTTTTTT
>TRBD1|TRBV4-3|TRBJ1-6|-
CASSQDWTGGNSPLHF
TGCGCCAGCAGCCAAGACTGGACAGGGGGGAATTCACCCCTCCACTTT
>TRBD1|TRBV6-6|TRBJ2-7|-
CASYPGQGFYEQYF
TGTGCCAGCTATCCGGGACAGGGGTTTTACGAGCAGTACTTC
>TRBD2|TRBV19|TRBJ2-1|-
CASSIPTGTSGGVSYNEQFF
TGTGCCAGTAGTATACCCACCGGGACTAGCGGGGGGGTCTCCTACAATGAGCAGTTCTTC
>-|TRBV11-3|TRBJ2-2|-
CASSLVVRWLRTLNTGELFF
TGTGCCAGCAGCTTAGTCGTGAGGTGGCTGCGAACCCTTAACACCGGGGAGCTGTTTTTT
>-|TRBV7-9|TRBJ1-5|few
CASSLGQANQPQHF
TGTGCCAGCAGCTTAGGGCAGGCAAATCAGCCCCAGCATTTT
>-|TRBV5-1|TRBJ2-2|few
CASSLAGENTGELFF
TGCGCCAGCAGCTTGGCGGGGGAGAACACCGGGGAGCTGTTTTTT
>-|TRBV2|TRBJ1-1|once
CASNPSGTEAFF
TGTGCCAGCAACCCCAGCGGCACTGAAGCTTTCTTT
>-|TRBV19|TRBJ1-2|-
CASSPRGWSNYGYTF
TGTGCCAGTAGTCCTCGGGGTTGGAGTAACTATGGCTACACCTTC
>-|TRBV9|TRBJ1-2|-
CASSAPGGGDVQNDYGYTF
TGTGCCAGCAGCGCCCCGGGGGGGGGCGATGTCCAGAACGACTATGGCTACACCTTC
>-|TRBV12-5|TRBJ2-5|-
CASGLLQRSHDGTQYF
TGTGCTAGTGGTTTACTCCAGCGGTCCCATGACGGGACCCAGTACTTC
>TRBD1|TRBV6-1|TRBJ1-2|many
CASSDPGQLNYGYTF
TGTGCCAGCAGTGACCCGGGACAGCTAAACTATGGCTACACCTTC
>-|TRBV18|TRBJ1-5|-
CASSPPTGGQPQHF
TGTGCCAGCTCACCACCGACGGGGGGTCAGCCCCAGCATTTT
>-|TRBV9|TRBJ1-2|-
CASSVAYNYGYTF
TGTGCCAGCAGCGTAGCTTATAACTATGGCTACACCTTC
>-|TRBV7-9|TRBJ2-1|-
CASSFRGSSYNEQFF
TGTGCCAGCAGCTTCCGGGGGAGCTCCTACAATGAGCAGTTCTTC
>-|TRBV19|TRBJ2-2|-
CASSISRGLELFF
TGTGCCAGTAGTATTAGTAGGGGTTTGGAGCTGTTTTTT
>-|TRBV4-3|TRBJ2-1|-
CASSQDQAGRGSSYNEQFF
TGCGCCAGCAGCCAAGATCAGGCGGGGAGGGGGAGCTCCTACAATGAGCAGTTCTTC
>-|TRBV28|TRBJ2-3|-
CASSSRLWGPTDTQYF
TGTGCCAGCAGTTCCCGACTGTGGGGGCCCACAGATACGCAGTATTTT
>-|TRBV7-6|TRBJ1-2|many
CASSLAPDNNYGYTF
TGTGCCAGCAGCTTAGCGCCGGACAATAACTATGGCTACACCTTC
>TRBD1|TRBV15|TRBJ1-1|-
CATSRGQTGDQGSTEAFF
TGTGCCACCAGCAGAGGACAAACAGGGGACCAGGGGAGCACTGAAGCTTTCTTT
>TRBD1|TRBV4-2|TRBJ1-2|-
CASSSGQGSYGYTF
TGTGCCAGCAGCTCAGGACAGGGATCCTATGGCTACACCTTC
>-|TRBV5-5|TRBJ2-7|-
CASSLVGSLYEQYF
TGTGCCAGCAGCTTGGTTGGCAGTCTCTACGAGCAGTACTTC
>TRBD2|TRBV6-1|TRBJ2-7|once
CASSEDWAGVGEQYF
TGTGCCAGCAGTGAAGATTGGGCGGGGGTCGGCGAGCAGTACTTC
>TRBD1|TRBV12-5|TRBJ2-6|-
CASARDRGSSGANVLTF
TGTGCTAGTGCCCGGGACAGGGGCAGCTCTGGGGCCAACGTCCTGACTTTC
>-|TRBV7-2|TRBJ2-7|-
CASSRWNAPEVYEQYF
TGTGCCAGCAGTAGGTGGAATGCCCCTGAGGTTTACGAGCAGTACTTC
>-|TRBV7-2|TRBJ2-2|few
CASSPTGTGELFF
TGTGCCAGCAGCCCAACAGGCACCGGGGAGCTGTTTTTT
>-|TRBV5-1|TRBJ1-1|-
CASSLAGGGLNTEAFF
TGCGCCAGCAGCTTGGCGGGGGGCGGGTTGAACACTGAAGCTTTCTTT
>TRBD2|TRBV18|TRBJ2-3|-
CASSPRSSGNPTPDTQYF
TGTGCCAGCTCACCACGTTCTAGCGGGAACCCAACCCCAGATACGCAGTATTTT
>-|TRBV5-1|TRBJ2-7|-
CASSLGHPYEQYF
TGCGCCAGCAGCTTGGGACACCCCTACGAGCAGTACTTC
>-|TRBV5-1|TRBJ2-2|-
CASSLRSRATGELFF
TGCGCCAGCAGCTTGAGGAGTCGAGCGACCGGGGAGCTGTTTTTT
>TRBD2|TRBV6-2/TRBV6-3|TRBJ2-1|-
CASNPGLAGTEQFF
TGTGCCAGCAACCCCGGGCTAGCGGGTACTGAGCAGTTCTTC
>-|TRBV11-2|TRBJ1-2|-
CASSFTGSGGYTF
TGTGCCAGCAGCTTCACAGGGTCCGGTGGCTACACCTTC
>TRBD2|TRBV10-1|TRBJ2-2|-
CASSESGTSNTGELFF
TGCGCCAGCAGTGAGTCCGGGACTAGCAATACCGGGGAGCTGTTTTTT
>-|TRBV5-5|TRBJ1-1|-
CASSFGGGTEAFF
TGTGCCAGCAGCTTCGGGGGAGGCACTGAAGCTTTCTTT